This TCR beta chain was obtained from a study of cytomegalovirus exposure and HLA in healthy donors. CDR3 length equals 16 residues. The V gene end was trimmed by 5 bases and the J gene end by 0 bases; junction bases not matched to a gene: 5. Germline V lookup: CDR1 KGHSH, CDR2 LQKENI. A remark on this clone: What it recognizes is unknown.

Regarding the study as a whole: Rarity characterized most TCR sequences, yet some public TCRs appeared in many donors. TCR beta V- and J-gene trimming was later associated with a missense DCLRE1C variant.

PCR used 60 Vbeta primers and 13 Jbeta primers. TCRdb's copy holds only in-frame clones and misses some; the assay was immunoSEQ multiplex PCR. The sample records about 73,000 clones, about 75% being singletons. The sample taken for sequencing was PBMCs. The receptor was isolated from a man in his 70s in good health and CMV-seronegative. This chain connects TRBV18 to TRBJ2-2, with TRBD1 matching 8 bases. CDR3 DNA sequence: TGTGCCAGCTCAACTAGACAGGGGACGAACACCGGGGAGCTGTTTTTT. Protein sequence: CASSTRQGTNTGELFF.